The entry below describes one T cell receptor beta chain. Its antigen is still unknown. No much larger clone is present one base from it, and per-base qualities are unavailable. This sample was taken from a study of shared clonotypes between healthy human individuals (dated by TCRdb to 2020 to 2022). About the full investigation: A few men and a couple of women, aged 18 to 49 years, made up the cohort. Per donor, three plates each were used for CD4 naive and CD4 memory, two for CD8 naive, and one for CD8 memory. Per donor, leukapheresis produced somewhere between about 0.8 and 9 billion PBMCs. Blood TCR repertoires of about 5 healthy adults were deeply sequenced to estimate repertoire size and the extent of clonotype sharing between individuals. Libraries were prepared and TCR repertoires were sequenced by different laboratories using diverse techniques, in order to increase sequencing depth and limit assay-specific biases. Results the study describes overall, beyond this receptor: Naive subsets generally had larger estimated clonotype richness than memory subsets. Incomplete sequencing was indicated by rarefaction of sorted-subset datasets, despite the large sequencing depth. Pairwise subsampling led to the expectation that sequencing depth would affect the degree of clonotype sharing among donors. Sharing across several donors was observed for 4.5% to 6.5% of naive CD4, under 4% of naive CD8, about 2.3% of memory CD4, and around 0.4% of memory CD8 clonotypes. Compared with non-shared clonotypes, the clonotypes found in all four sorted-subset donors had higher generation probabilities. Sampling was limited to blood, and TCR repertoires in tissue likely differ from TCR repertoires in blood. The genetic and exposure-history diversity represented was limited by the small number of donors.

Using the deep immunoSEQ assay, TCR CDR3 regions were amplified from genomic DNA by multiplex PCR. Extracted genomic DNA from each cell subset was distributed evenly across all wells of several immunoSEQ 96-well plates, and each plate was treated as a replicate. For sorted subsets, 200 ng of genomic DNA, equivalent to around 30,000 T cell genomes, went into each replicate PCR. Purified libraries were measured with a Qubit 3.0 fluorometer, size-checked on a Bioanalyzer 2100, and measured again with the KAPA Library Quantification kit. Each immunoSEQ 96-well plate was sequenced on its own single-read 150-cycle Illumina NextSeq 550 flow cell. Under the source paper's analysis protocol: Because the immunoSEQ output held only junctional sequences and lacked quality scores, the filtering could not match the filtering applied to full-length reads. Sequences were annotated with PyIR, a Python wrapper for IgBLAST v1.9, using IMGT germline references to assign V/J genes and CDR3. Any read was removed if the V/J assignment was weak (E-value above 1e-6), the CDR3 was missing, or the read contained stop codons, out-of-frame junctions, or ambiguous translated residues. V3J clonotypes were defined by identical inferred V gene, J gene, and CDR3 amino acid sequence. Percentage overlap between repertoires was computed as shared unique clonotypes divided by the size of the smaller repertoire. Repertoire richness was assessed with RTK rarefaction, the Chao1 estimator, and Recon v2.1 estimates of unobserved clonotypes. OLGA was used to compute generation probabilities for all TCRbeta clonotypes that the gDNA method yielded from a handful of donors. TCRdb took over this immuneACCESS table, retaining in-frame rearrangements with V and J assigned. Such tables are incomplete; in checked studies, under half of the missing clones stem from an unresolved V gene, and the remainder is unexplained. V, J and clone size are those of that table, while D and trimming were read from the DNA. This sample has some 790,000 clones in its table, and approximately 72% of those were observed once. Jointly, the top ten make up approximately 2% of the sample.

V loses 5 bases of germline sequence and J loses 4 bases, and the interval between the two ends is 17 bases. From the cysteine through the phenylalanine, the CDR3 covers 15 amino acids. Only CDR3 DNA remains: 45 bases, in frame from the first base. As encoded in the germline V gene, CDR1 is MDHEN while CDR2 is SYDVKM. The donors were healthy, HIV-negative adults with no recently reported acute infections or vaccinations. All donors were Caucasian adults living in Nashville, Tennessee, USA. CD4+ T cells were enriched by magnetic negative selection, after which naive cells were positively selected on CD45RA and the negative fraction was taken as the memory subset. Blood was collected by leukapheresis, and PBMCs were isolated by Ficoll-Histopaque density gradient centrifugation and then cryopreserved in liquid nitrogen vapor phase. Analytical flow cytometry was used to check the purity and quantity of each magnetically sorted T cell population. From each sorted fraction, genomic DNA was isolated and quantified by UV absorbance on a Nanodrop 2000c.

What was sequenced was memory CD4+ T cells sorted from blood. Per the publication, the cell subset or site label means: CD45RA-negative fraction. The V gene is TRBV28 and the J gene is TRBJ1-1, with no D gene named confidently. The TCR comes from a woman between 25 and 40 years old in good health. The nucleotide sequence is TGTGCCAGCAGTCCCCGCGTGGGCTCGTTCACTGAAGCTTTCTTT. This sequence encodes CASSPRVGSFTEAFF. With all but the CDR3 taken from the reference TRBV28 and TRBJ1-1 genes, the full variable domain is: DVKVTQSSRYLVKRTGEKVFLECVQDMDHENMFWYRQDPGLGLRLIYFSYDVKMKEKGDIPEGYSVSREKKERFSLILESASTNQTSMYLCASSPRVGSFTEAFFGQGTRLTVV.